The clone carrying this T cell receptor (beta chain) was seen repeatedly, ten times or more. Germline CDR1 MDHEN, CDR2 SYDVKM. Germline trimming cut 7 bases from V and 4 bases from J; bases unmatched to any gene: 12. The length of the CDR3 is 16 residues. RNA transcripts served as the template for amplifying TCR beta CDR3 regions. With the HTBI primer set, the TCR CDR3 went through a first round of RT-PCR. TCRdb re-derived calls from the multiplex PCR reads in MiXCR, one entry per CDR3 protein. The repertoire consists of approximately 640,000 distinct CDR3 sequences, with 17% occurring once and the leading ten covering around 15%. This sample is part of a study of T cells in Graves' hyperthyroidism and ophthalmopathy. At the level of the study: Pretreatment peripheral blood was obtained at initial diagnosis.

On the basis of clinical symptoms, serum thyroxine and TRAb, thyroid ultrasound and orbital computed tomography, diagnoses were made. The J gene is TRBJ2-7, the V gene TRBV28, with TRBD1 matching 11 bases. The receptor's source is a man in his forties or fifties with Graves' hyperthyroidism. Sequenced material: blood. The CDR3 is CASTGQGGTSWYEQYF. The DNA for the CDR3 is TGTGCCAGCACGGGACAGGGGGGGACTAGTTGGTACGAGCAGTACTTC.